This TCR beta chain appears in the sequencing data of a study of T cell responses to AZD1222 COVID-19 vaccine (dated by TCRdb to the early 2020s). At the level of the whole study: AZD1222 recipients with second doses at about 4 weeks or about 12 weeks were pooled, because spike-specific TCR depth and breadth did not differ between schedules. Trial participants were enrolled into age subgroups of 18-55, 56-69 and 70-plus years, which contained roughly 140, 27 and 60 TCR-sequenced participants, respectively. TCR sequencing was performed for roughly 240 trial participants, of whom 207 were given two doses of AZD1222 and around 26 were given two doses of MenACWY control vaccine.

Remarks on this clone: Its specific antigen is unknown. The input lacks base qualities; no much larger clone sits a single base away.

The CDR3 regions of human TCRbeta chains were analyzed by immunosequencing. On the authors' methods: Repertoire TCRs were matched against a reference library of SARS-CoV-2-specific TCRs generated with the MIRA antigen-specificity platform. Breadth was defined as the fraction of unique TCRs that were SARS-CoV-2-associated. Depth was defined as the fraction of total T cells that were SARS-CoV-2-associated. Each spike-specific TCR was assigned to its reactive spike region and to a CD4 or CD8 class using the MIRA data. Log10-transformed breadth and depth values were compared by one-way ANOVA with Sidak's multiple comparisons tests. Drawn from immuneACCESS, this table holds only the in-frame rearrangements with V and J called that TCRdb kept. Clones are partly lost; checked studies trace under half to an unresolved V gene and leave the rest unexplained. From that table come the V and J calls and clone size; the DNA was used to work out D and trimming. This sample lists some 150,000 clones; roughly nine tenths were detected once. The ten largest clones add up to around 3% of the sample.

The meaning of the sample's time point label: baseline before first vaccination. Vaccinee samples were obtained from the UK trials COV001 and COV002, which included a single-blind randomized controlled phase 2/3 trial of AZD1222 (ChAdOx1 nCoV-19) in healthy adults. Trial participant PBMC samples were collected at day 0 and day 28 after the second dose for TCRbeta chain sequencing. What the authors observed across the whole study: Spike-specific TCR breadth and depth rose significantly after two AZD1222 doses compared with day 0 and with MenACWY recipients. Reportedly, almost half of the unique spike-specific TCRs recognized epitopes lying outside the regions that are mutated in the B.1.351 and B.1.1.7 variants. Because no samples from the day 14 peak response were available, repertoires could be characterized only after the peak T cell response. Conclusions about previously exposed vaccinees are limited, since just five or six AZD1222 recipients were seropositive for SARS-CoV-2 at baseline. The 56-69-year group was small, and its depth increase did not reach significance, likely because of low power. Participants were mostly white British, with more females than males. The authors suggested clonal diversity may have been underestimated. The vaccine-associated CD4 TCRs covered the entire spike protein, and the dominant responses fell in regions 160-218 and 743-854.

The junction carries 13 bases between V and J, which are trimmed by 3 bases and 5 bases respectively. The CDR3 contains 13 residues, cysteine and phenylalanine counted. Just the 39-base CDR3 DNA is kept, in frame starting at base 1. Sequences DFQATT (CDR1) and SNEGSKA (CDR2) are obtained from the germline V gene (reference sequence). Recombination joined TRBV20-1 with TRBJ2-5; the D gene is possibly TRBD1 or TRBD2, with 5 bases matching each. Material: peripheral blood, obtained on day 0 of AZD1222 vaccination. This clonotype was sampled from an adult in good health. The DNA sequence follows: TGCAGTGCTAGTATACCTTGGGGGGAGACCCAGTACTTC. It is translated as CSASIPWGETQYF.